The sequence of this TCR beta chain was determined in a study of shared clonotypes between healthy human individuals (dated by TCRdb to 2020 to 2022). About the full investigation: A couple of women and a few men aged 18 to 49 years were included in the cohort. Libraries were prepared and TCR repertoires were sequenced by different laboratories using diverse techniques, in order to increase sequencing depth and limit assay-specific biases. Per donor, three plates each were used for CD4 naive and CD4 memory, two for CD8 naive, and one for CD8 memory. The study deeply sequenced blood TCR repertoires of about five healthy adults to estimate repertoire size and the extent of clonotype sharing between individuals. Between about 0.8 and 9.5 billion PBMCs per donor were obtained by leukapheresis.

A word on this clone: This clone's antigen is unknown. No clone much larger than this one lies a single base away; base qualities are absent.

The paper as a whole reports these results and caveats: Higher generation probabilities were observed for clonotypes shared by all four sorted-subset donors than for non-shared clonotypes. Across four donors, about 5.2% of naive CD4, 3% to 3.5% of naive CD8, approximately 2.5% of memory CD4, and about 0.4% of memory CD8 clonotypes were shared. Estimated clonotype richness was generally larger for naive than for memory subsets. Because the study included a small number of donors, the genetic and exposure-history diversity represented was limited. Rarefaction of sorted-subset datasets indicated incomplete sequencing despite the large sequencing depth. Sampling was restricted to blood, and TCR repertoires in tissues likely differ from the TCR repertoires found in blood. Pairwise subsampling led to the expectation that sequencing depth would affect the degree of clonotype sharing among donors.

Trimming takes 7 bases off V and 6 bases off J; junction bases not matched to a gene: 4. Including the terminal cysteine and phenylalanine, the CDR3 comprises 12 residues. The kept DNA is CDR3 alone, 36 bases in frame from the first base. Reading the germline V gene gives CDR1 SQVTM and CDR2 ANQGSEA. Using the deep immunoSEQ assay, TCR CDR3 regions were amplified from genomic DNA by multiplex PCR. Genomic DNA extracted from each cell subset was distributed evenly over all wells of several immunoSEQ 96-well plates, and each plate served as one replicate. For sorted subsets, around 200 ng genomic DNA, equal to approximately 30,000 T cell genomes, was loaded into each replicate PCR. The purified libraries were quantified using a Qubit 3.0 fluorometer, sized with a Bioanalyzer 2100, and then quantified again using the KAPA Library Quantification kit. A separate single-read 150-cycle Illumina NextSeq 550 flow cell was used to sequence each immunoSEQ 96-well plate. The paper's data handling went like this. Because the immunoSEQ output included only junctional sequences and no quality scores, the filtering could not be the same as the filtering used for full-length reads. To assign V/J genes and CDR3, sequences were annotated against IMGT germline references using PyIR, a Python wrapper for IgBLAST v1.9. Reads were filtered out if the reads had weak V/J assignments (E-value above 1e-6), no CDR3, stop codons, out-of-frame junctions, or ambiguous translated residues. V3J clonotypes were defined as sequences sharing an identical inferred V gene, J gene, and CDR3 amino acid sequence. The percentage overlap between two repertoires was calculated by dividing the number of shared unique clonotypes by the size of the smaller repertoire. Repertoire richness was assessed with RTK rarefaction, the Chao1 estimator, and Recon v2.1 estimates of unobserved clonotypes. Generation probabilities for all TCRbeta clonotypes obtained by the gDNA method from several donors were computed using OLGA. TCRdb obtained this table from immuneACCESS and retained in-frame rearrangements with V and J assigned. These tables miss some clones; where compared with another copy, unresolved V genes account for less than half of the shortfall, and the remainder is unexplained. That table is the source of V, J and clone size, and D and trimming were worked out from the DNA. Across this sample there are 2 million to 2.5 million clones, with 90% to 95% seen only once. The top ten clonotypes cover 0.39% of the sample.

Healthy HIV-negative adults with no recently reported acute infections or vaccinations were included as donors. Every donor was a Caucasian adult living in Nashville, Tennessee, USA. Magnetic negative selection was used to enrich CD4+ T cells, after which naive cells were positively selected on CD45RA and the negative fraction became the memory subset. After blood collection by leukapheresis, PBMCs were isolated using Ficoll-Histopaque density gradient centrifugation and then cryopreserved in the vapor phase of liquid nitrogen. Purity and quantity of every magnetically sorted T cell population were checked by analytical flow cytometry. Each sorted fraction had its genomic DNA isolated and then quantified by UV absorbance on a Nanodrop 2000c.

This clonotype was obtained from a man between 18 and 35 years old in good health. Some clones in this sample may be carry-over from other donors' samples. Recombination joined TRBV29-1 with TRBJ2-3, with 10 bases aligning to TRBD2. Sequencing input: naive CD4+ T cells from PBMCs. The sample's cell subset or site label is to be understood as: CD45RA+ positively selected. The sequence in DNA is TGCAGCGCTCTAGCGGGAGAGGATACGCAGTATTTT. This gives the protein CSALAGEDTQYF.